One T cell receptor beta chain is described in this entry. The table came from immunoSEQ multiplex PCR; TCRdb's copy has only in-frame clones and leaves some out. The top ten clones hold around 0.13% of a sample with more than 2 million clones, almost 96% of them seen once. CDR3 length: 17 amino acids. V lost 3 bases and J 1 base, leaving 16 bases between the germline ends. Germline loops: CDR1 MDHEN, CDR2 SYDVKM. This sample stems from a study of shared clonotypes between healthy human individuals. The chain carries TRBV28 and TRBJ1-5; D is undetermined. The clonotype was recovered from a man between 18 and 35 years old in good health. The sample consisted of naive CD4+ T cells sorted from blood. The subset was: CD45RA+ positively selected. CDR3 in amino acids: CASSFLSLEASNQPQHF. The CDR3 nucleotides read TGTGCCAGCAGTTTTTTAAGCTTGGAGGCGAGCAATCAGCCCCAGCATTTT.